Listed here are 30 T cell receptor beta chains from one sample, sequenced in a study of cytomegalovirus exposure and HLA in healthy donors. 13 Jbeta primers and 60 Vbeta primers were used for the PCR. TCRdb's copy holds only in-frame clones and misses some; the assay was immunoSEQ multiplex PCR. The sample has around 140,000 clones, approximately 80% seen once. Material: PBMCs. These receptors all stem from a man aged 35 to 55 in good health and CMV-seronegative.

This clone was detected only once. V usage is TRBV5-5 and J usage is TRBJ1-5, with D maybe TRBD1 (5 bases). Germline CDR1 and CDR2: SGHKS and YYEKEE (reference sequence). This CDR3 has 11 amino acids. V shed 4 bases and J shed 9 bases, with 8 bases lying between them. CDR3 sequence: CASSLGGPQHF. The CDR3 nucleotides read TGTGCCAGCAGCCTCGGGGGGCCCCAGCATTTT.

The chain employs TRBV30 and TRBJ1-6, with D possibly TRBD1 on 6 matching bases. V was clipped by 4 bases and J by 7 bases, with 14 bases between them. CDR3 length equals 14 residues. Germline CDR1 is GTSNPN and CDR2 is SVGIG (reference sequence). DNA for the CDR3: TGTGCCTGGACCGCCCGAGGGGGAAATTCACCCCTCCACTTT. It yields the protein CAWTARGGNSPLHF.

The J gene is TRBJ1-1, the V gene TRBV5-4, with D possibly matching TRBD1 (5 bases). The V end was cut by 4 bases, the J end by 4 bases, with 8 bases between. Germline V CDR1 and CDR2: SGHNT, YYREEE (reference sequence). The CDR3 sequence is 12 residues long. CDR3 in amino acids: CASSLDSTEAFF. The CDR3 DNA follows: TGTGCCAGCAGCCTTGACAGCACTGAAGCTTTCTTT.

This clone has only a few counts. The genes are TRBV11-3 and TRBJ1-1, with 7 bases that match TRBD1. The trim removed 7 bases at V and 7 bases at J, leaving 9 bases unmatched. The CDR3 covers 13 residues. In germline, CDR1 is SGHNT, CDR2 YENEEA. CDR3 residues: CASTRGGRSEAFF. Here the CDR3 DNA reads TGTGCCAGCACCCGAGGGGGCAGGAGTGAAGCTTTCTTT.

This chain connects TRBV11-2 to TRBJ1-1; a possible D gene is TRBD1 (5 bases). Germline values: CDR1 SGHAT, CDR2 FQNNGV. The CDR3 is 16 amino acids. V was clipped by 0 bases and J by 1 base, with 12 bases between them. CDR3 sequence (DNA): TGTGCCAGCAGCTTAGAATTTGGGGCCCGGAACACTGAAGCTTTCTTT. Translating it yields CASSLEFGARNTEAFF.

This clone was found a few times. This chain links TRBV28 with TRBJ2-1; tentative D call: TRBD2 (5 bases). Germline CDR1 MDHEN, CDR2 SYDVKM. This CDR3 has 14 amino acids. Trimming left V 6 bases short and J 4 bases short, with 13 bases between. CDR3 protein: CASSPPTSYNEQFF. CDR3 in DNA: TGTGCCAGCAGCCCCCCCACTAGTTACAATGAGCAGTTCTTC.

DNA of the CDR3: TGTGCCAGCAGTGAGGGGGACAGGGTTCAGCCCCAGCATTTT. This encodes CASSEGDRVQPQHF. The chain has TRBV2 and TRBJ1-5, with 9 nucleotides matching TRBD1. J was trimmed by 6 bases and V by 3 bases; bases with no gene match: 3. The CDR3 sequence is 14 residues long. Germline loops: CDR1 SNHLY, CDR2 FYNNEI. The variable domain in full, completed from reference TRBV2 and TRBJ1-5, reads EPEVTQTPSHQVTQMGQEVILRCVPISNHLYFYWYRQILGQKVEFLVSFYNNEISEKSEIFDDQFSVERPDGSNFTLKIRSTKLEDSAMYFCASSEGDRVQPQHFGDGTRLSIL.

The CDR3 sequence: CASSLVLGVEQFF. The CDR3 region has the DNA TGTGCCAGCAGCTTAGTCCTAGGGGTTGAGCAGTTCTTC. The chain is built from TRBV7-6 and TRBJ2-1; weak D call: TRBD1 (5 bases). The CDR3 contains 13 residues. CDR1 and CDR2 (germline): SGHVS, FNYEAQ. The germline V and J ends were trimmed by 1 base and 9 bases, with 10 bases remaining between them.

The CDR3 sequence: CASSDGSRGGMSQHF. CDR3 bases: TGTGCCAGCAGTGACGGTTCCCGCGGGGGTATGTCCCAGCATTTT. This rearrangement joins TRBV6-4 to TRBJ1-5; D is possibly TRBD1 (5 bases). Trimming left V 2 bases short and J 11 bases short, with 19 bases between. CDR3 size: 15 residues. The germline V gene encodes CDR1 MRHNA and CDR2 SNTAGT.

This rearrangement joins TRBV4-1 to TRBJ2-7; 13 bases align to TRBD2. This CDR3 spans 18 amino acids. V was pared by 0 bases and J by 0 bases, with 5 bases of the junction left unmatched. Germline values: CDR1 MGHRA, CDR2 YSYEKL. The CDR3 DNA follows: TGCGCCAGCAGCCAAGATAATCGACTAGCGGGGGGCTCCTACGAGCAGTACTTC. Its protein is CASSQDNRLAGGSYEQYF.

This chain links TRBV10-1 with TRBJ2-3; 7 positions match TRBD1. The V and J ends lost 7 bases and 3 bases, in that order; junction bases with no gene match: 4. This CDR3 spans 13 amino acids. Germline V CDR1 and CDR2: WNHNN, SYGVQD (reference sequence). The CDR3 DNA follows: TGCGCCAGCAACGGACAGGCAACAGATACGCAGTATTTT. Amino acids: CASNGQATDTQYF.

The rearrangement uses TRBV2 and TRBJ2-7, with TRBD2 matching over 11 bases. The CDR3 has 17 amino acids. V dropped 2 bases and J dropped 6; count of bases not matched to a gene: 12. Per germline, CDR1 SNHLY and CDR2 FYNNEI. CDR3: CASSESSGLAEKREQYF. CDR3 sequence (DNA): TGTGCCAGCAGTGAAAGCTCGGGACTAGCGGAGAAACGCGAGCAGTACTTC. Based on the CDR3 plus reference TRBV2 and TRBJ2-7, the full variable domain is EPEVTQTPSHQVTQMGQEVILRCVPISNHLYFYWYRQILGQKVEFLVSFYNNEISEKSEIFDDQFSVERPDGSNFTLKIRSTKLEDSAMYFCASSESSGLAEKREQYFGPGTRLTVT.

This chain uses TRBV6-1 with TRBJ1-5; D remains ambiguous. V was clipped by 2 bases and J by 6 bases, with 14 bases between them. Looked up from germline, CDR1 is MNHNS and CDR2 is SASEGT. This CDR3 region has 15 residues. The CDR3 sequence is CASSERRSGIQPQHF. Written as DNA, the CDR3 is TGTGCCAGCAGTGAAAGAAGGTCGGGAATTCAGCCCCAGCATTTT.

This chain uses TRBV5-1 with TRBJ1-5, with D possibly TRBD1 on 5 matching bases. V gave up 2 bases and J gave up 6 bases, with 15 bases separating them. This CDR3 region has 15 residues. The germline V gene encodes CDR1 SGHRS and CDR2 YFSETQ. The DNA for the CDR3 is TGCGCCAGCAGCTTCCAGGGTGGGGTTGGTCAGCCCCAGCATTTT. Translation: CASSFQGGVGQPQHF.

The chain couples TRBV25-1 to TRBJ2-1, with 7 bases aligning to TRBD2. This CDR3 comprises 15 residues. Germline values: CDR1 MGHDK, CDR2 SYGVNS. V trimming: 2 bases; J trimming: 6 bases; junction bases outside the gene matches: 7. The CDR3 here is CASSEGKGRGNEQFF. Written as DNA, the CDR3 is TGTGCCAGCAGTGAAGGAAAGGGGAGGGGCAATGAGCAGTTCTTC.

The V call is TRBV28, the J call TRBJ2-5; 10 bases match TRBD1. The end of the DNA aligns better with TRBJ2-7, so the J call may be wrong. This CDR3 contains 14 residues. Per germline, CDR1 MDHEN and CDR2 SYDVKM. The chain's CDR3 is CASSFRDRGYEQYF. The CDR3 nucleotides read TGTGCCAGCAGTTTTCGGGACAGGGGATACGAGCAGTACTTC.

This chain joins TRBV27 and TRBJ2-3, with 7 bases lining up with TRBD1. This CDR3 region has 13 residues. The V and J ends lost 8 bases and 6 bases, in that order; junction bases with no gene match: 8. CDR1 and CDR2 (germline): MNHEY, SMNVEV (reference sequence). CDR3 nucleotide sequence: TGTGCCAGCTACAGGGGTGGCGCGGATACGCAGTATTTT. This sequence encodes CASYRGGADTQYF.

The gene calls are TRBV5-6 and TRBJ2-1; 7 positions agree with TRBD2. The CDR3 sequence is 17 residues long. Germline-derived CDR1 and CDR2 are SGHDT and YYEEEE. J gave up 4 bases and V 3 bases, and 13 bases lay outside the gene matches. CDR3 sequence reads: CASSSPLTSSRYNEQFF. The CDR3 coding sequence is TGTGCCAGCAGCTCCCCCCTGACTAGCTCAAGATACAATGAGCAGTTCTTC.

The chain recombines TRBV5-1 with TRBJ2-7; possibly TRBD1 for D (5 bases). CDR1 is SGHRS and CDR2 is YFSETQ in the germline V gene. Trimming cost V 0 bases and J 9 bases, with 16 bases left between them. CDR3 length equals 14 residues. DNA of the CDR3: TGCGCCAGCAGCTTGGACAGGCAGAACGACGTGCAGTACTTC. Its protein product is CASSLDRQNDVQYF.

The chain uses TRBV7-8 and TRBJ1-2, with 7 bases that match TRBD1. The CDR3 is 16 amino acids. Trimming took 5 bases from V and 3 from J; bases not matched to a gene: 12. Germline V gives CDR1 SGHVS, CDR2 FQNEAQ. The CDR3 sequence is CASSPAGQGGYYGYTF. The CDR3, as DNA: TGTGCCAGCAGCCCGGCCGGGCAGGGGGGTTACTATGGCTACACCTTC. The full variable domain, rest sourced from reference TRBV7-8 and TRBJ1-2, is GAGVSQSPRYKVAKRGQDVALRCDPISGHVSLFWYQQALGQGPEFLTYFQNEAQLDKSGLPSDRFFAERPEGSVSTLKIQRTQQEDSAVYLCASSPAGQGGYYGYTFGSGTRLTVV.

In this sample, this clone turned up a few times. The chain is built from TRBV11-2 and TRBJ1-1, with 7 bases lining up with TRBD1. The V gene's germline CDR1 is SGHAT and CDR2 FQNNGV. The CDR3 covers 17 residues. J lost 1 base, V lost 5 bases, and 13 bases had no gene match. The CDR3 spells CASSRRGTGAANTEAFF. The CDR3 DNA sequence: TGTGCCAGCAGCAGAAGGGGAACAGGGGCCGCGAACACTGAAGCTTTCTTT.

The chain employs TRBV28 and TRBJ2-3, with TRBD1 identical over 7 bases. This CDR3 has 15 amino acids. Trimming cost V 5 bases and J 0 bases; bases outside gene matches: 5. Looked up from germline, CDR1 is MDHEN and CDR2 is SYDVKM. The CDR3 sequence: CASSPGQFSTDTQYF. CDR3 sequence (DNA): TGTGCCAGCAGTCCGGGACAGTTTAGCACAGATACGCAGTATTTT.

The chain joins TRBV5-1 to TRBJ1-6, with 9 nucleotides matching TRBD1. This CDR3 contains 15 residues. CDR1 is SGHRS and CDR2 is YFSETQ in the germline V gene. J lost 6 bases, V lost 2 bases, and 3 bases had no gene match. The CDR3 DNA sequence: TGCGCCAGCAGCTTAGAGACAGGGGGTAATTCACCCCTCCACTTT. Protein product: CASSLETGGNSPLHF.

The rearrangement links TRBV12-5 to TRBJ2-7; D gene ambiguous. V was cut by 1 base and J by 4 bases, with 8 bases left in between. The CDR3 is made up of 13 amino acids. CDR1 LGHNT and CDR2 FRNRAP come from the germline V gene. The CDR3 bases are TGTGCTAGTGGTTTGGAGCCGTCGTACGAGCAGTACTTC. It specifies CASGLEPSYEQYF.

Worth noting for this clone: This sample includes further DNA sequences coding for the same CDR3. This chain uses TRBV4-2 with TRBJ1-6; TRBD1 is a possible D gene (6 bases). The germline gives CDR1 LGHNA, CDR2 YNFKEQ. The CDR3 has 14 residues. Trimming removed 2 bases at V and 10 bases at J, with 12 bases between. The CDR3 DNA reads TGTGCCAGCAGCCAAAGGGGGACACTCTCACCCCTCCACTTT. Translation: CASSQRGTLSPLHF.

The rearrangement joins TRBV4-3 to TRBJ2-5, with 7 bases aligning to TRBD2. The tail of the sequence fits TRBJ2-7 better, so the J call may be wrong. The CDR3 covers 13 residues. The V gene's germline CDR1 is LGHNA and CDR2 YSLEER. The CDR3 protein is CASSQEAGYEQYF. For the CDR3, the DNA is TGCGCCAGCAGCCAAGAAGCGGGGTACGAGCAGTACTTC.

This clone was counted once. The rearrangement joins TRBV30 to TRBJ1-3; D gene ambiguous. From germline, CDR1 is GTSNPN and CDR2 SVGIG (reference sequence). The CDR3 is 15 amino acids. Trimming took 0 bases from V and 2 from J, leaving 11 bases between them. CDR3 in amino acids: CAWSVGDRTGNTIYF. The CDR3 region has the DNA TGTGCCTGGAGTGTCGGAGATAGGACTGGAAACACCATATATTTT. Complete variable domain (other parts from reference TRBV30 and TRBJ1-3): SQTIHQWPATLVQPVGSPLSLECTVEGTSNPNLYWYRQAAGRGLQLLFYSVGIGQISSEVPQNLSASRPQDRQFILSSKKLLLSDSGFYLCAWSVGDRTGNTIYFGEGSWLTVV.

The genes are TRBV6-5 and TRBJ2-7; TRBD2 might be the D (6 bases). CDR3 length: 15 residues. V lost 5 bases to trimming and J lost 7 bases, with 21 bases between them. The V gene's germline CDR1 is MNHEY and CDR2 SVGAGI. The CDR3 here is CASSSGPPLGWEQYF. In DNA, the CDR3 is TGTGCCAGCAGTAGCGGGCCTCCTCTAGGGTGGGAGCAGTACTTC.

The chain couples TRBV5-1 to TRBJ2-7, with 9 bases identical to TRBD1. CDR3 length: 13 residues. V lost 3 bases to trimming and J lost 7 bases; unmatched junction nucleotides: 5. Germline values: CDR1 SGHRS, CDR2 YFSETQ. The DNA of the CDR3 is TGCGCCAGCAGCTGGGACAGGGAAGGAGAGCAGTACTTC. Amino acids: CASSWDREGEQYF. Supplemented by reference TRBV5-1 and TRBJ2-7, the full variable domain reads KAGVTQTPRYLIKTRGQQVTLSCSPISGHRSVSWYQQTPGQGLQFLFEYFSETQRNKGNFPGRFSGRQFSNSRSEMNVSTLELGDSALYLCASSWDREGEQYFGPGTRLTVT.

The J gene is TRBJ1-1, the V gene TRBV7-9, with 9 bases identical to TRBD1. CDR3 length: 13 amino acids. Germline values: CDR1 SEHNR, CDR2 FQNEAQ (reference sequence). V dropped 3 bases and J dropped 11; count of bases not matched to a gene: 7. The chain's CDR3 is CASSFQTGGRAFF. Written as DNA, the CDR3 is TGTGCCAGCAGCTTCCAGACAGGGGGGAGGGCTTTCTTT.